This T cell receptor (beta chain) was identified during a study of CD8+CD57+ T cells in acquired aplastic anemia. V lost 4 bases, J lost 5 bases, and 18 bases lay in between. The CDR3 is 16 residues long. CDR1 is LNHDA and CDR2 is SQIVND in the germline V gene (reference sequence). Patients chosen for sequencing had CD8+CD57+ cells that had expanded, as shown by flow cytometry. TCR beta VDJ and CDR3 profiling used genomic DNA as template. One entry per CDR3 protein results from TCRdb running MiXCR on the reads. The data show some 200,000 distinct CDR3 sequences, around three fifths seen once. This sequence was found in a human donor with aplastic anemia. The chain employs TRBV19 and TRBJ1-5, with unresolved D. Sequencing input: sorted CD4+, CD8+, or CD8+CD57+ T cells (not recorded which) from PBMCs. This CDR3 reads CASSNLYIGKDQPQHF. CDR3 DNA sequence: TGTGCCAGTAGTAACCTTTATATAGGGAAAGATCAGCCCCAGCATTTT.